This T cell receptor (beta chain) was sequenced during a study of tumor-infiltrating lymphocytes in localized non-small cell lung cancer. This CDR3 spans 17 amino acids. V shed 0 bases, J shed 4 bases, and the junction held 5 bases outside the gene matches. CDR1 is MGHRA and CDR2 is YSYEKL in the germline V gene. Repertoires were generated with immunoSEQ multiplex PCR, while TCRdb's copy carries only in-frame clones and drops some. The data show some 29,000 clones, 70% to 90% seen once. The gene calls are TRBV4-1 and TRBJ2-2, with 10 bases lining up with TRBD2. Specimen: lung tumor tissue. The receptor comes from a human donor with non-small cell lung cancer. Written as DNA, the CDR3 is TGCGCCAGCAGCCAAGAGGAGGCTAGCGGGGGCACCGGGGAGCTGTTTTTT. Its protein product is CASSQEEASGGTGELFF.